The rows below give T cell receptor beta chains drawn from one sample of a study of memory CD4+ T cells and cytomegalovirus serostatus. Measured with immunoSEQ multiplex PCR; TCRdb has only the in-frame clones, and not every one. The table has tens of thousands of clones, approximately 81% seen once. Source material: memory CD4+ T cells from blood. These receptors all come from an adult in good health and CMV-seronegative. Some clones in this sample may be carry-over from other donors' samples. Each CDR3 is given with its conserved first and last residue. D genes are given only for firm matches. Clone size is not always given. Where it is, it says once, few, many or a class for expanded clones.

TRBV11-1	.	TRBJ2-7	TRBD1	TGTGCCAGCAGCCGGGACCGGGACAGGGCCTACGAGCAGTACTTC	CASSRDRDRAYEQYF
TRBV19	.	TRBJ1-2	.	TGTGCCAGTAGATTCACAAGCGGCTCAAACTATGGCTACACCTTC	CASRFTSGSNYGYTF
TRBV18	.	TRBJ2-3	.	TGTGCCAGCTCACAAGGATATAGCGGTAGCACAGATACGCAGTATTTT	CASSQGYSGSTDTQYF
TRBV18	.	TRBJ2-7	TRBD2	TGTGCCAGCTCACCACCGCGAATCGGCGGGGGACCCTACGAGCAGTACTTC	CASSPPRIGGGPYEQYF
TRBV27	.	TRBJ1-1	.	TGTGCCAGCAGTTTATACAGGAACACTGAAGCTTTCTTT	CASSLYRNTEAFF
TRBV18	.	TRBJ2-5	.	TGTGCCAGCTCACCGCATCAAGAGACCCAGTACTTC	CASSPHQETQYF
TRBV4-2	.	TRBJ2-7	.	TGTGCCAGCAGCCTCAACGGGGGACCTCCGTACTTC	CASSLNGGPPYF
TRBV25-1	few	TRBJ1-1	.	TGTGCCAGCAGTGACAGGAGGAACACTGAAGCTTTCTTT	CASSDRRNTEAFF
TRBV7-9	.	TRBJ1-4	TRBD1	TGTGCCAGCAGCGCCGGGACAGGGGTCGAAAAACTGTTTTTT	CASSAGTGVEKLFF
TRBV19	.	TRBJ1-5	TRBD1	TGTGCCAGTAGTATCACAGGGGCAGGGAATCAGCCCCAGCATTTT	CASSITGAGNQPQHF
TRBV28	.	TRBJ2-2	.	TGTGCCAGCAGGGGCTTTGAGTTGTCGAACACCGGGGAGCTGTTTTTT	CASRGFELSNTGELFF
TRBV14	.	TRBJ2-1	.	TGTGCCAGCAGCCCCCAGGCGGGCTCCTACAATGAGCAGTTCTTC	CASSPQAGSYNEQFF
TRBV10-3	.	TRBJ2-5	TRBD2	TGTGCCGCGGGGGGTTCCCAGCAAGAGACCCAGTACTTC	CAAGGSQQETQYF
TRBV7-3	.	TRBJ2-3	TRBD2	TGTGCCAGCAGTCCCCATTCGGGAGGGATCCCAGATACGCAGTATTTT	CASSPHSGGIPDTQYF
TRBV7-9	few	TRBJ2-3	.	TGTGCCAGCAGCGGGGGGGGGCGTAGCACAGATACGCAGTATTTT	CASSGGGRSTDTQYF
TRBV5-1	once	TRBJ1-1	.	TGCGCCAGCAGCTTGGGGGATGTAGGGAACACTGAAGCTTTCTTT	CASSLGDVGNTEAFF